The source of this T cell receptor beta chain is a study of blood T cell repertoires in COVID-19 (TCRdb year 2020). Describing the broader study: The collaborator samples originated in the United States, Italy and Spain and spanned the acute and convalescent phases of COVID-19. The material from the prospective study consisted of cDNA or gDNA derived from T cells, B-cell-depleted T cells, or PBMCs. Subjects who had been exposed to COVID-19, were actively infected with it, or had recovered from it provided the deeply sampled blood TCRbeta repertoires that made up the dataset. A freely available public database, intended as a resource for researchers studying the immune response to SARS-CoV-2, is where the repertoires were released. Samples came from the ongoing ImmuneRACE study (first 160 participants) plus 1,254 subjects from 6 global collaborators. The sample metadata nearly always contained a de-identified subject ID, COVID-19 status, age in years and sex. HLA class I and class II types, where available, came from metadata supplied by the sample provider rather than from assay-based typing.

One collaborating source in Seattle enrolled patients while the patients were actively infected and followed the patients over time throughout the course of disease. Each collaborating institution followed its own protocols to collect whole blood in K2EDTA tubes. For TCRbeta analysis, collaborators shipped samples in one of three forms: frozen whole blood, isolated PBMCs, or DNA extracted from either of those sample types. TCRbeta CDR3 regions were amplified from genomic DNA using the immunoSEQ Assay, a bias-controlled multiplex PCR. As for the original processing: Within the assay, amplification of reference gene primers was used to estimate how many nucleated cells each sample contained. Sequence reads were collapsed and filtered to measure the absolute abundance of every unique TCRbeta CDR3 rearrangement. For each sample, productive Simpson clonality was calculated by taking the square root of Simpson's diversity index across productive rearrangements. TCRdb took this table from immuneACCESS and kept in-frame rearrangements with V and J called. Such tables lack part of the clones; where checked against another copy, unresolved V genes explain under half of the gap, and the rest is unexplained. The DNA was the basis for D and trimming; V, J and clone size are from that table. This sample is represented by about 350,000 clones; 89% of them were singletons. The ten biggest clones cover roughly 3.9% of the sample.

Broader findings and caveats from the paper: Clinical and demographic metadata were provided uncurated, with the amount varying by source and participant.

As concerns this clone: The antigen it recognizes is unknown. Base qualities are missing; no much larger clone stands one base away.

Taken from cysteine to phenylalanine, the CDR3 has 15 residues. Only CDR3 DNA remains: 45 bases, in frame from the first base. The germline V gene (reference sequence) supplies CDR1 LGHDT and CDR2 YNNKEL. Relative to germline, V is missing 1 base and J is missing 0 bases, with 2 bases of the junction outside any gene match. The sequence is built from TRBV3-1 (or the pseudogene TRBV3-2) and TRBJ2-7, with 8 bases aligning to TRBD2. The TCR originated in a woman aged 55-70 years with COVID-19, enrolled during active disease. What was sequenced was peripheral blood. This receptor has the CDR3 CASSQGSGGSYEQYF. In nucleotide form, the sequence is TGTGCCAGCAGCCAAGGGAGCGGGGGCTCCTACGAGCAGTACTTC.